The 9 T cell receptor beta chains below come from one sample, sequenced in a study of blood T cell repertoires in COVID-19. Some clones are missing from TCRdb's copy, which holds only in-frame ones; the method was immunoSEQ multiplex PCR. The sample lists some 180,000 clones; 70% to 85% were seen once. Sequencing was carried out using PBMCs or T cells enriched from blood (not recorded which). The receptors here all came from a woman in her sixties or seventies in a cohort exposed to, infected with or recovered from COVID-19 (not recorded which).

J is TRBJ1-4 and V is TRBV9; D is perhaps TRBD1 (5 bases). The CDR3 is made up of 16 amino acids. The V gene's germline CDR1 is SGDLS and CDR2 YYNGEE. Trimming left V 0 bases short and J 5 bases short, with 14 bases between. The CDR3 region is CASSVDGHTENEKLFF. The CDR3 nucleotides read TGTGCCAGCAGCGTAGACGGACATACGGAAAATGAAAAACTGTTTTTT. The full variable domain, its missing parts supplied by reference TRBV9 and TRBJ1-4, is DSGVTQTPKHLITATGQRVTLRCSPRSGDLSVYWYQQSLDQGLQFLIQYYNGEERAKGNILERFSAQQFPDLHSELNLSSLELGDSALYFCASSVDGHTENEKLFFGSGTQLSVL.

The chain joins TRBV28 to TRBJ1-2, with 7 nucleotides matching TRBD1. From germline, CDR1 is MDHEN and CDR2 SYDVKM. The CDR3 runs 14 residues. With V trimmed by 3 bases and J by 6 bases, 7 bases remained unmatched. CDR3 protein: CASSFGTATDGYTF. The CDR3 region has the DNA TGTGCCAGCAGTTTCGGGACAGCAACCGATGGCTACACCTTC.

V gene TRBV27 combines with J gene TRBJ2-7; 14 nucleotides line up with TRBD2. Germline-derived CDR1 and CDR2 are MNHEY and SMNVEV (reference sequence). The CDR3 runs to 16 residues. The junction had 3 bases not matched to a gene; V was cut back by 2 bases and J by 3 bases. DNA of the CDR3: TGTGCCAGCAGTTTAGCCGGGACTAGCGGGAGCTACGAGCAGTACTTC. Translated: CASSLAGTSGSYEQYF.

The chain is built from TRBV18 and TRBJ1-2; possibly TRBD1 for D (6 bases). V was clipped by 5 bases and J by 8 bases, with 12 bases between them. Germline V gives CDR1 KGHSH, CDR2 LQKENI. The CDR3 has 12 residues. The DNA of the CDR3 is TGTGCCAGCTCATCCACAGGGCAGGGCTACACCTTC. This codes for CASSSTGQGYTF.

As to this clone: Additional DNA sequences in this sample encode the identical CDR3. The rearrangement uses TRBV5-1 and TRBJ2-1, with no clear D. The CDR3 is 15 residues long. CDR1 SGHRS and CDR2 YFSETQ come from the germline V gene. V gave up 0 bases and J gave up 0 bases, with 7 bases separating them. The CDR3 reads CASSLGGGSYNEQFF. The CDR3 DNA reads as TGCGCCAGCAGCTTGGGCGGTGGCTCCTACAATGAGCAGTTCTTC.

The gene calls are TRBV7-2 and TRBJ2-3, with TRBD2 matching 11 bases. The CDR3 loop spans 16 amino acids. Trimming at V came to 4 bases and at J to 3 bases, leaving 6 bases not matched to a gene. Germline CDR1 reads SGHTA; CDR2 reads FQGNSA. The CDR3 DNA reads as TGTGCCAGCAGCTCCAGACTAGCGGGATGGACAGATACGCAGTATTTT. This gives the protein CASSSRLAGWTDTQYF.

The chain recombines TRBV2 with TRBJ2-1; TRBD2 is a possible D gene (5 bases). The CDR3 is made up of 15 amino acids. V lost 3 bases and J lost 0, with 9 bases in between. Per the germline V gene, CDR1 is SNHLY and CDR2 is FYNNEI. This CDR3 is CASSEDSSSYNEQFF. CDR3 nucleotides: TGTGCCAGCAGTGAGGACTCGAGCTCCTACAATGAGCAGTTCTTC.

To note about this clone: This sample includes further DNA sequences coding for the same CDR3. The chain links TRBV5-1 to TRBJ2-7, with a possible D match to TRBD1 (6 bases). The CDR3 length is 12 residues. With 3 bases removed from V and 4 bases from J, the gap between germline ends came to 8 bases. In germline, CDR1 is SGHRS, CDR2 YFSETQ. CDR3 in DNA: TGCGCCAGCAGCTCACAGGGTTACGAGCAGTACTTC. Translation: CASSSQGYEQYF.

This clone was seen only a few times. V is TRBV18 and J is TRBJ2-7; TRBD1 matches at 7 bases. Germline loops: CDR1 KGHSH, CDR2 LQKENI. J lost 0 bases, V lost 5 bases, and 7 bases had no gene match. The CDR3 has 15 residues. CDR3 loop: CASSSDRASSYEQYF. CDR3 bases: TGTGCCAGCTCAAGCGACAGGGCCAGCTCCTACGAGCAGTACTTC.